The rows below give T cell receptor beta chains drawn from one sample of a study of T cell responses to AZD1222 COVID-19 vaccine. Method: immunoSEQ multiplex PCR; TCRdb's copy keeps in-frame clones and lacks some. In the table there are over 70,000 clones, over 65% of which are singletons. The input for sequencing was peripheral blood, taken 28 days after the second dose of the MenACWY control vaccine. The source is an adult who received the MenACWY meningococcal vaccine as a control. The conserved cysteine and the conserved F or W are not part of the CDR3 here. The order of the fields is J gene, V gene, CDR3 protein.

>TRBJ1-1|TRBV3-1/TRBV3-2
ASSQDGLRTEAF
>TRBJ1-1|TRBV2
ASSERSDRNTEAF
>TRBJ1-2|TRBV19
ASSIERTAGYT
>TRBJ1-5|TRBV12-3/TRBV12-4
ASSLEHQPQH
>TRBJ1-2|TRBV4-1
ASSQGDRRGGYT
>TRBJ1-4|TRBV28
ASSPPHRGGEKLF
>TRBJ1-6|TRBV7-8
ASSPGNNSPLH
>TRBJ1-6|TRBV10-3
AISEGPGGRRNSPLH
>TRBJ2-7|TRBV27
ASSLTRGYNYEQY
>TRBJ2-1|TRBV29-1
SVEFPTRAPYNEQF
>TRBJ2-7|TRBV2
ASSEPGTGGIYEQY
>TRBJ2-5|TRBV6-2/TRBV6-3
ASSQGLAGGSQY
>TRBJ2-2|TRBV2
ASVWQAGTGELF
>TRBJ2-1|TRBV7-9
ASSPPRAYNEQF
>TRBJ2-2|TRBV19
ASSMGTSGGYTGELF
>TRBJ2-7|TRBV28
ASSQRDRPYEQY
>TRBJ2-1|TRBV18
ASSPEVFAGDLSYNEQF